This T cell receptor beta chain was recovered during a study of vaccination effects on CD4 cells after COVID-19. Turning to this clone: What it binds is unknown.

TCRdb's copy holds only in-frame clones and misses some; the assay was immunoSEQ multiplex PCR. This sample has fewer than 14,000 clones, with about 74% found just once. Antigen-specific CD4+ T cells were expanded with viral peptide pools in the ViraFEST assay before sequencing. CD4+ T cell isolation took place after nine to eleven days of culture. No vaccinee had earlier SARS-CoV-2 infection, and nucleocapsid antibodies were negative. Trimming cost V 7 bases and J 5 bases, with 17 bases left between them. The V gene's germline CDR1 is SQVTM and CDR2 ANQGSEA. The CDR3 has 13 residues. The sequenced sample was CD4+ T cells from PBMCs cultured with HCoV-229E spike peptides, obtained before COVID-19 vaccination. V is TRBV29-1 and J is TRBJ1-1, with D possibly being TRBD1 (6 bases). The source of this sequence is a human donor who received a COVID-19 vaccine. This CDR3 is CSARQVGGTEAFF. The CDR3, as DNA: TGCAGCGCTAGACAGGTAGGGGGGACTGAAGCTTTCTTT.